This T cell receptor (beta chain) was recovered during a study of Ad26.COV2.S vaccination and SARS-CoV-2 variants. Study as a whole: Into the muscle, Ad26.COV2.S was dosed once or twice, 56 days apart. Whole-study findings and limits: Vaccinees displayed broader spike-specific TCR repertoires than placebo recipients. Breadth measured for non-spike TCRs was similar across vaccine and placebo recipients.

Some clones are missing from TCRdb's copy, which holds only in-frame ones; the method was immunoSEQ multiplex PCR. The sample holds 410,000 or so clones, about 90% seen once. The CDR3 loop spans 15 amino acids. CDR1 and CDR2 from the germline V gene are SGHDN and FVKESK. After removal of 8 bases from V and 5 bases from J, the junction contained 9 bases not matched to a gene. This sample's treatment: about 20 received Ad26.COV2.S at low or high dose, single or two shots; several received placebo; per-sample allocation not given. Samples analyzed were those drawn on day 63 after the first vaccine or placebo injection. The sample came from a Boston adult aged 18-55 years. Comment on this clone: Its specificity is not known.

The material was peripheral blood, obtained in a trial of Ad26.COV2.S vaccine versus placebo. The sequence was obtained from a person aged 18-60 years who received the Ad26.COV2.S COVID-19 vaccine or a placebo. The chain employs TRBV14 and TRBJ2-2; 9 bases agree with TRBD1. The CDR3 sequence: CASEEGTGRTGELFF. CDR3 DNA: TGTGCCAGCGAGGAAGGGACAGGGAGGACCGGGGAGCTGTTTTTT.